The 26 T cell receptor beta chains listed next were all sequenced from one sample in a study of cytomegalovirus exposure and HLA in healthy donors. The study ran its PCR with 60 Vbeta and 13 Jbeta primers. Generated by immunoSEQ multiplex PCR, the TCRdb table keeps only in-frame clones and is missing some. Here the sample spans over 120,000 clones, around 86% being singletons. Sequenced material: PBMCs. These receptors were taken from a woman in her 30s in good health and CMV-seronegative.

J is TRBJ2-5 and V is TRBV9; the match to TRBD2 covers 9 bases. Germline V gene sequence: CDR1 SGDLS, CDR2 YYNGEE. This CDR3 has 15 amino acids. Unmatched junction bases numbered 7, after V lost 2 bases and J lost 5 bases. The DNA of the CDR3 is TGTGCCAGCAGCGTGCGGGAGGGCCGCTCCGAGACCCAGTACTTC. Its translation is CASSVREGRSETQYF.

This clone was counted once. The genes are TRBV2 and TRBJ2-5; 9 nucleotides match TRBD1. The last part of the DNA fits TRBJ2-7 better; the J call may be wrong. Germline V gene data show CDR1 as SNHLY and CDR2 as FYNNEI. The length of the CDR3 is 19 residues. CDR3 protein: CASSVIPQKAGTGFDEQYF. For the CDR3, the DNA is TGTGCCAGCAGCGTAATCCCGCAAAAGGCCGGGACAGGGTTCGACGAGCAGTACTTC.

This chain joins TRBV19 and TRBJ2-7; unclear D gene. The CDR3 consists of 12 residues. The V gene's germline CDR1 is LNHDA and CDR2 SQIVND (reference sequence). The V gene lost 5 bases and the J gene lost 3 bases, with 8 bases spanning the gap. This CDR3 is CASSDPGYEQYF. In DNA form, the CDR3 reads TGTGCCAGTAGTGACCCGGGCTACGAGCAGTACTTC.

The V gene is TRBV9, the J gene TRBJ1-2; 7 bases match TRBD1. V lost 0 bases and J lost 2; bases outside the gene matches: 4. The CDR3 is 15 amino acids. The germline gives CDR1 SGDLS, CDR2 YYNGEE. CDR3 in amino acids: CASSVVTGVNYGYTF. CDR3 in DNA: TGTGCCAGCAGCGTAGTCACAGGGGTAAACTATGGCTACACCTTC.

The chain recombines TRBV5-1 with TRBJ1-2; 8 positions match TRBD1. Looked up from germline, CDR1 is SGHRS and CDR2 is YFSETQ. The CDR3 length is 16 residues. Unmatched junction bases numbered 8, after V lost 0 bases and J lost 4 bases. CDR3 nucleotides: TGCGCCAGCAGCTTGGGCGGGTACACAGGGGGCTATGGCTACACCTTC. It specifies CASSLGGYTGGYGYTF.

The DNA for the CDR3 is TGCGCCAGCAGCGGAAGGGTGGGAGGGAACAATGAGCAGTTCTTC. Its protein product is CASSGRVGGNNEQFF. The chain has TRBV5-1 and TRBJ2-1; 7 nucleotides match TRBD2. This CDR3 spans 15 amino acids. Germline V lookup: CDR1 SGHRS, CDR2 YFSETQ. Trimming cost V 4 bases and J 5 bases; bases outside gene matches: 9. The full variable domain, rest sourced from reference TRBV5-1 and TRBJ2-1, is KAGVTQTPRYLIKTRGQQVTLSCSPISGHRSVSWYQQTPGQGLQFLFEYFSETQRNKGNFPGRFSGRQFSNSRSEMNVSTLELGDSALYLCASSGRVGGNNEQFFGPGTRLTVL.

This chain links TRBV5-1 with TRBJ2-3, with 11 bases aligning to TRBD2. The CDR3 is 15 amino acids. The ends lost 4 bases at V and 5 bases at J; junction bases unmatched: 6. Looked up from germline, CDR1 is SGHRS and CDR2 is YFSETQ. This CDR3 reads CASSPIAGGQDTQYF. CDR3 DNA sequence: TGCGCCAGCAGCCCGATAGCGGGAGGGCAAGATACGCAGTATTTT. The entire variable domain, with the rest obtained from reference TRBV5-1 and TRBJ2-3, is as follows: KAGVTQTPRYLIKTRGQQVTLSCSPISGHRSVSWYQQTPGQGLQFLFEYFSETQRNKGNFPGRFSGRQFSNSRSEMNVSTLELGDSALYLCASSPIAGGQDTQYFGPGTRLTVL.

The chain carries TRBV7-3 and TRBJ2-6; D is ambiguous. CDR3 length: 14 residues. V lost 5 bases and J lost 3, with 8 bases in between. The germline CDR1 and CDR2 sequences are SGHTA and FQGTGA. CDR3: CASSRLGGANVLTF. The CDR3 DNA is TGTGCCAGCAGCCGCCTCGGTGGGGCCAACGTCCTGACTTTC.

This clone came up once. V is TRBV11-1 and J is TRBJ2-3; 7 bases match TRBD2. Losses at the gene ends were 7 bases for V and 0 bases for J; bases not matched to a gene: 4. Germline-derived CDR1 and CDR2 are SGHAT and FQDESV (reference sequence). This CDR3 contains 14 residues. In nucleotides, the CDR3 is TGTGCCAGCACCGGGGGGTCTAGCACAGATACGCAGTATTTT. Translated, it gives CASTGGSSTDTQYF.

This clone was detected only a few times. The chain has TRBV5-6 and TRBJ2-3; 8 bases line up with TRBD2. The CDR3 consists of 14 residues. CDR1 and CDR2 (germline): SGHDT, YYEEEE. V lost 4 bases and J lost 5; bases outside the gene matches: 6. The CDR3 bases are TGTGCCAGCAGCCTGATCCGGGGGGGAGATACGCAGTATTTT. It specifies CASSLIRGGDTQYF.

J is TRBJ2-2 and V is TRBV5-1; D is perhaps TRBD1 (6 bases). This CDR3 spans 14 amino acids. V was clipped by 0 bases and J by 6 bases, with 9 bases between them. Germline CDR1 reads SGHRS; CDR2 reads YFSETQ. DNA for the CDR3: TGCGCCAGCAGCTTGGCACCAGGGGCCGGGGAGCTGTTTTTT. Amino acids: CASSLAPGAGELFF.

The rearrangement joins TRBV7-9 to TRBJ2-7; 8 bases are shared with TRBD1. J was trimmed by 5 bases and V by 4 bases; bases with no gene match: 10. This CDR3 region has 15 residues. CDR1 and CDR2 from the germline V gene are SEHNR and FQNEAQ (reference sequence). The CDR3 loop reads CASSSPADRDNEQYF. The CDR3 DNA follows: TGTGCCAGCAGCTCCCCGGCGGACAGGGATAACGAGCAGTACTTC.

V is TRBV7-9 and J is TRBJ1-2; D is unclear. The V gene lost 3 bases and the J gene lost 4 bases, with 3 bases spanning the gap. The CDR3 has 11 residues. CDR1 and CDR2 from the germline V gene are SEHNR and FQNEAQ (reference sequence). The CDR3 DNA sequence: TGTGCCAGCAGCTTCCTCTATGGCTACACCTTC. It encodes CASSFLYGYTF. The whole variable domain, filled in from reference TRBV7-9 and TRBJ1-2, reads DTGVSQNPRHKITKRGQNVTFRCDPISEHNRLYWYRQTLGQGPEFLTYFQNEAQLEKSRLLSDRFSAERPKGSFSTLEIQRTEQGDSAMYLCASSFLYGYTFGSGTRLTVV.

The chain recombines TRBV7-8 with TRBJ1-2, with D maybe TRBD1 (6 bases). CDR1 SGHVS and CDR2 FQNEAQ come from the germline V gene. V lost 1 base, J lost 8 bases, and 14 bases lay in between. The CDR3 consists of 14 residues. The CDR3 region is CASSLGSGVAGYTF. CDR3 bases: TGTGCCAGCAGCTTAGGATCAGGGGTTGCGGGCTACACCTTC.

The J gene is TRBJ1-2, the V gene TRBV18; 8 bases line up with TRBD1. The length of the CDR3 is 15 residues. The germline gives CDR1 KGHSH, CDR2 LQKENI. V lost 4 bases to trimming and J lost 5 bases; unmatched junction nucleotides: 9. CDR3 bases: TGTGCCAGCTCACTATCCGGGACAGGAGAATATGGCTACACCTTC. This sequence encodes CASSLSGTGEYGYTF.

The V and J genes are TRBV6-5 and TRBJ2-7, with D possibly matching TRBD1 (6 bases). Germline lookup yields CDR1 MNHEY and CDR2 SVGAGI. The V end lost 2 bases, the J end lost 2 bases, and 7 bases lay between the germline ends. This CDR3 spans 13 amino acids. The CDR3 DNA sequence: TGTGCCAGCAGTTACCGGGACACCTACGAGCAGTACTTC. It encodes CASSYRDTYEQYF.

This clone has only one observation. The J gene is TRBJ2-1, the V gene TRBV5-1, with TRBD1 identical over 9 bases. The CDR3 is made up of 14 amino acids. V lost 4 bases to trimming and J lost 3 bases; unmatched junction nucleotides: 2. Per the germline V gene, CDR1 is SGHRS and CDR2 is YFSETQ. The CDR3 DNA reads as TGCGCCAGCAGCATGGACAGGGGCTACAATGAGCAGTTCTTC. It translates to CASSMDRGYNEQFF.

Turning to this clone: The identical CDR3 is also encoded by other nucleotide sequences in the sample. The chain links TRBV30 to TRBJ1-3, with D tentatively TRBD1 (5 bases). The CDR3 has 14 residues. The V end was cut by 0 bases, the J end by 3 bases, with 9 bases between. Germline CDR1 and CDR2: GTSNPN and SVGIG (reference sequence). The CDR3 reads CAWSVGGDGNTIYF. In nucleotides, the CDR3 is TGTGCCTGGAGTGTGGGAGGGGATGGAAACACCATATATTTT. The variable domain in full, with the rest retrieved from reference TRBV30 and TRBJ1-3, is SQTIHQWPATLVQPVGSPLSLECTVEGTSNPNLYWYRQAAGRGLQLLFYSVGIGQISSEVPQNLSASRPQDRQFILSSKKLLLSDSGFYLCAWSVGGDGNTIYFGEGSWLTVV.

This rearrangement joins TRBV2 to TRBJ1-2; TRBD1 matches at 8 bases. After removal of 8 bases from V and 8 bases from J, the junction contained 7 bases not matched to a gene. The CDR3 covers 12 residues. Germline CDR1 and CDR2: SNHLY and FYNNEI. The CDR3 nucleotides read TGTGCCAGCCTAACAGGGGGATGGGGCTACACCTTC. Its translation is CASLTGGWGYTF.

The CDR3, as DNA: TGTGCCAGCAGCGTGGCAGAAAGAGGGCAGCCCCAGCATTTT. Translating it yields CASSVAERGQPQHF. The chain uses TRBV9 and TRBJ1-5; D unresolved. Germline V gene data show CDR1 as SGDLS and CDR2 as YYNGEE. This CDR3 contains 14 residues. Between the trimmed V and J ends, which lost 2 bases and 7 bases, there was a span of 13 bases. The complete variable domain, with remaining parts taken from reference TRBV9 and TRBJ1-5, reads DSGVTQTPKHLITATGQRVTLRCSPRSGDLSVYWYQQSLDQGLQFLIQYYNGEERAKGNILERFSAQQFPDLHSELNLSSLELGDSALYFCASSVAERGQPQHFGDGTRLSIL.

The V call is TRBV27, the J call TRBJ1-5, with a tentative D call TRBD1 (6 bases). The CDR3 has 17 residues. V lost 4 bases and J lost 11, with 27 bases in between. CDR1 and CDR2 from the germline V gene are MNHEY and SMNVEV (reference sequence). CDR3: CASSSRGGDTIQSAQHF. CDR3 nucleotide sequence: TGTGCCAGCAGTTCCCGGGGAGGGGACACAATTCAATCGGCCCAGCATTTT.

The CDR3 loop reads CASSRQGSGAKNIQYF. The CDR3 DNA follows: TGTGCCAGCAGCCGACAGGGAAGCGGGGCCAAAAACATTCAGTACTTC. The rearrangement links TRBV6-6 to TRBJ2-4; D is perhaps TRBD1 (7 bases). CDR1 is MNHNY, CDR2 SVGAGI, per germline (reference sequence). This CDR3 is built from 16 residues. The V and J ends lost 6 bases and 1 base respectively, with 16 bases between them.

About this clone: One end of the junction is discordant with germline, which a read error may explain. The chain joins TRBV18 to TRBJ2-1; 7 bases match TRBD1. This CDR3 is 14 amino acids long. Germline CDR1 is KGHSH and CDR2 is LQKENI. In DNA form, the CDR3 reads TGTGCCGGCTCACCACCGGACAGGTACAATGAGCAGTTCTTC. This gives the protein CAGSPPDRYNEQFF.

This chain links TRBV6-5 with TRBJ2-5; 11 positions agree with TRBD1. This CDR3 has 13 residues. Germline V CDR1 and CDR2: MNHEY, SVGAGI. The junction had 1 base not matched to a gene; V was cut back by 5 bases and J by 5 bases. In nucleotides, the CDR3 is TGTGCCAGCAGTGGGACAGGGGGGGAGACCCAGTACTTC. Translation gives CASSGTGGETQYF.

The count of this clone is one. The chain recombines TRBV7-8 with TRBJ1-2; 9 bases map to TRBD1. The CDR3 sequence is 18 residues long. The ends lost 2 bases at V and 8 bases at J; junction bases unmatched: 18. Germline-derived CDR1 and CDR2 are SGHVS and FQNEAQ. CDR3 residues: CASSLILVMDRGFRGYTF. In DNA form, the CDR3 reads TGTGCCAGCAGCTTAATTTTGGTTATGGACAGGGGTTTTCGAGGCTACACCTTC.

This clone came up a few times. The rearrangement joins TRBV7-3 to TRBJ2-3; 7 nucleotides match TRBD2. J gave up 2 bases and V 1 base, and 3 bases lay outside the gene matches. This CDR3 spans 15 amino acids. Germline V CDR1 and CDR2: SGHTA, FQGTGA. CDR3 DNA: TGTGCCAGCAGCTTAAGAGGGAGGGACACAGATACGCAGTATTTT. This translates into CASSLRGRDTDTQYF.